The clone carrying this TCR beta chain was observed at least ten times. Other DNA sequences within the sample encode an identical CDR3. The study reverse transcribed the entire isolated RNA, so it sequenced expressed TCRB transcripts. Profiling relied on immunoSEQ multiplex PCR, and the TCRdb table lists in-frame clones only, not all of them. The profile shows about 320,000 clones, 14% of them singletons. The sample is drawn from a study of beta chain features in type 1 diabetes. Study-wide context: Sorted cells examined across all samples numbered approximately 100 million.

Sampling consisted of one heparinised blood draw per donor, averaging about 110 mL. CD45RO/CCR7/CD25/CD127/CD95/CD27 sorting isolated CD4+ naive, central memory, regulatory and stem cell-like memory cells. The CDR3 contains 15 residues. The V segment lost 3 bases and the J segment 3 bases; nucleotides outside the gene matches: 1. The germline CDR1 and CDR2 sequences are KGHSH and LQKENI. Sequenced material: central memory CD4+ T cells from blood. The receptor's source is a young man in good health. The V gene is TRBV18, the J gene TRBJ2-1; TRBD2 matches 11 bases. The CDR3: CASSPGTSGYNEQFF. The CDR3 DNA reads TGTGCCAGCTCACCTGGGACTAGCGGCTACAATGAGCAGTTCTTC.